The rows below give T cell receptor beta chains drawn from one sample of a study of CXCR3 chemokines and chemotherapy response in bladder cancer. TCRdb ran MiXCR on the PCR reads and lists one entry per CDR3 protein. The data contain over 2,000 distinct CDR3 sequences, about a sixth of them singletons. This sample was taken from a patient whose treatment included neoadjuvant chemotherapy. The receptors here all came from a human donor with bladder cancer that responded to neoadjuvant chemotherapy. Each CDR3 is given with its conserved first and last residue. Fields, in order: D gene, V gene, clone size, J gene, CDR3 DNA, CDR3 protein. A D gene is named only where the DNA matches it firmly. The size field is filled for only some rows; it gives once, few, many or a size class.

TRBD2	TRBV18	many	TRBJ2-5	TGTGCCAGCTCATCACGACGGACTTCCGGGACTAGCAAACAAGAGACCCAGTACTTC	CASSSRRTSGTSKQETQYF
TRBD1	TRBV27	many	TRBJ1-4	TGTGCCAGCAGACGACAGGGGGCTGGTTCGGGAAAACTGTTTTTT	CASRRQGAGSGKLFF
TRBD1	TRBV10-3	many	TRBJ1-4	TGTGCCATCAGTGAGACCACAGGGGGCATTGCTGAAAAACTGTTTTTT	CAISETTGGIAEKLFF
TRBD1	TRBV20-1	few	TRBJ2-7	TGCAGTGGATGGACAGGGAACGGCTACGAGCAGTACTTC	CSGWTGNGYEQYF
TRBD1	TRBV29-1	-	TRBJ1-2	TGCAGCGCTGCACGGGACAGGGGGTTTGGCTACACCTTC	CSAARDRGFGYTF
-	TRBV15	many	TRBJ2-5	TGTGCCACCAGCAGAGATTCGACAGCCTTCCAGACCCAGTACTTC	CATSRDSTAFQTQYF
-	TRBV12-3/TRBV12-4	few	TRBJ2-1	TGTGCCAGCAGTTACCGGGACACCCACAATGAGCAGTTCTTC	CASSYRDTHNEQFF
-	TRBV20-1	few	TRBJ2-3	TGCAGTGCTAGAGGAGGCGCCCTCCCGTACACAGATACGCAGTATTTT	CSARGGALPYTDTQYF
-	TRBV5-5	many	TRBJ2-1	TGTGCCAGCAGCTTGGGGGGGCAGGGAAATGAGCAGTTCTTC	CASSLGGQGNEQFF
TRBD1	TRBV15	many	TRBJ1-1	TGTGCCACCAGCAGGAGATACAGGGGAGAAAACACTGAAGCTTTCTTT	CATSRRYRGENTEAFF
-	TRBV6-1	many	TRBJ1-6	TGTGCCAGCAGTGAATTCTCGAGCTCCTATAATTCACCCCTCCACTTT	CASSEFSSSYNSPLHF
-	TRBV20-1	many	TRBJ2-2	TGCAGTGCTAGACGCGGGAACACCGGGGAGCTGTTTTTT	CSARRGNTGELFF
TRBD1	TRBV19	many	TRBJ1-4	TGTGCCAGTAGAAGGACAGGGGATGAAAAACTGTTTTTT	CASRRTGDEKLFF
TRBD1	TRBV6-6	medium-sized	TRBJ2-3	TGTGCCAGCAGTTCCAGGGGGATATCCACAGATACGCAGTATTTT	CASSSRGISTDTQYF
-	TRBV19	many	TRBJ2-5	TGTGCCAGTAGTACCCATATGGGGAGGGAGACCCAGTACTTC	CASSTHMGRETQYF
-	TRBV6-5	few	TRBJ2-2	TGTGCCAGCAGTTATCGCCGGGCCACTGAGCTGTTTTTT	CASSYRRATELFF